Listed here are 16 T cell receptor beta chains from one sample, sequenced in a study of T-cell memory formation after mild COVID-19. TCRdb processed the 5' RACE reads anew with MiXCR; each CDR3 protein has one entry. The sample records fewer than 95,000 distinct CDR3 sequences, over 12% being singletons. The sample taken for sequencing was PBMCs or a T cell subset sorted from them (not recorded which). These receptor sequences come from a man between 18 and 35 years old who had mild COVID-19 (a few samples of this study predate the infection). Cell type and time point are not known.

Only a few counts were recorded for this clonotype. The chain carries TRBV7-9 and TRBJ1-1; maybe TRBD1 (5 bases). Germline lookup yields CDR1 SEHNR and CDR2 FQNEAQ (reference sequence). The CDR3 extends over 12 amino acids. Trimming removed 6 bases at V and 7 bases at J, with 12 bases between. In nucleotides, the CDR3 is TGTGCCAGCAGATCAGCCGGGGGTGAAGCTTTCTTT. Translated: CASRSAGGEAFF.

The chain is built from TRBV27 and TRBJ2-1; no firm D call. The V end lost 1 base, the J end lost 10 bases, and 20 bases lay between the germline ends. This CDR3 region has 16 residues. CDR1 and CDR2 (germline): MNHEY, SMNVEV (reference sequence). The CDR3 DNA is TGTGCCAGCAGTTTATTACCGGGCTTAACGGGCCTAGAGCAGTTCTTC. Its translation: CASSLLPGLTGLEQFF.

This clonotype was seen many times. This CDR3 reads CSARILVKHEQFF. The CDR3 DNA sequence: TGCAGTGCTAGGATCTTAGTTAAGCATGAGCAGTTCTTC. This chain connects TRBV20-1 to TRBJ2-1, with no clear D. Germline CDR1 reads DFQATT; CDR2 reads SNEGSKA (reference sequence). Deletions cut 3 bases from V and 8 bases from J, with 14 bases between. The CDR3 contains 13 residues.

This rearrangement joins TRBV19 to TRBJ2-7, with TRBD1 as a possible D gene (5 bases). Between the trimmed V and J ends, which lost 11 bases and 5 bases, there was a span of 13 bases. This CDR3 spans 11 amino acids. Germline CDR1 LNHDA, CDR2 SQIVND (reference sequence). The CDR3 region is CASAWGHEQYF. CDR3 nucleotides: TGTGCCTCGGCGTGGGGCCACGAGCAGTACTTC.

The sample holds a few counts of this clonotype. The rearrangement links TRBV4-1 to TRBJ2-5; D ambiguous. The V end lost 2 bases, the J end lost 3 bases, and 13 bases lay between the germline ends. CDR1 MGHRA and CDR2 YSYEKL come from the germline V gene. The CDR3 loop spans 15 amino acids. The CDR3 DNA reads as TGCGCCAGCAGCCAACTAACTGACGGTAAAGAGACCCAGTACTTC. It codes for CASSQLTDGKETQYF.

This clonotype was counted a few times. V and J are TRBV10-3 and TRBJ2-5; D is tentatively TRBD1 or TRBD2 (5 bases each). The V end was cut by 1 base, the J end by 0 bases, with 15 bases between. The CDR3 is 17 residues long. Germline V lookup: CDR1 ENHRY, CDR2 SYGVKD. CDR3 protein: CAISEFRDGTYQETQYF. The CDR3 nucleotides are TGTGCCATCAGTGAGTTCCGGGACGGAACGTACCAAGAGACCCAGTACTTC.

This clonotype was counted many times. This chain joins TRBV4-1 and TRBJ1-5, with D maybe TRBD1 (6 bases). Trimming shortened V by 1 base and J by 6 bases, and 13 bases separated the two germline ends. The CDR3 consists of 15 residues. Germline loops: CDR1 MGHRA, CDR2 YSYEKL. CDR3 coding DNA: TGCGCCAGCAGCCAAGGACCAGGGGAGGCTCAGCCCCAGCATTTT. Its translation: CASSQGPGEAQPQHF.

This clonotype has at least ten counts. The rearrangement uses TRBV7-8 and TRBJ2-1, with TRBD1 matching 9 bases. V lost 8 bases to trimming and J lost 9 bases; unmatched junction nucleotides: 5. The CDR3 has 12 residues. Germline V lookup: CDR1 SGHVS, CDR2 FQNEAQ. The CDR3 loop is CASGNRGREQFF. The CDR3 DNA follows: TGTGCCAGCGGAAACAGGGGGCGTGAGCAGTTCTTC.

The chain employs TRBV29-1 and TRBJ2-2; tentatively, D is TRBD1 (6 bases). The CDR3 is 11 residues long. The V end was cut by 7 bases, the J end by 6 bases, with 9 bases between. Germline V lookup: CDR1 SQVTM, CDR2 ANQGSEA. This CDR3 reads CSAGAAGELFF. The CDR3 bases are TGCAGCGCAGGGGCGGCCGGGGAGCTGTTTTTT.

This clonotype was seen many times. The rearrangement joins TRBV4-2 to TRBJ1-2, with D perhaps TRBD1 (5 bases). Germline V gene data show CDR1 as LGHNA and CDR2 as YNFKEQ. Deletions cut 1 base from V and 8 bases from J, with 14 bases between. This CDR3 is 14 amino acids long. In DNA, the CDR3 is TGTGCCAGCAGCCAAGTCGGGACGGATGGCGGCTACACCTTC. This sequence encodes CASSQVGTDGGYTF.

This clonotype came up a few times. The gene calls are TRBV2 and TRBJ2-1, with D perhaps being TRBD1 or TRBD2 (5 bases each). Germline V gene data show CDR1 as SNHLY and CDR2 as FYNNEI. V lost 1 base to trimming and J lost 0 bases, with 13 bases between them. The CDR3 extends over 17 amino acids. The CDR3 loop reads CASSEVLGESSYNEQFF. The CDR3 DNA reads as TGTGCCAGCAGTGAAGTTTTAGGGGAGAGCTCCTACAATGAGCAGTTCTTC.

This clonotype was seen more than once but under ten times. The chain joins TRBV7-2 to TRBJ1-5; 7 bases are shared with TRBD1. V shed 5 bases, J shed 0 bases, and the junction held 4 bases outside the gene matches. CDR3 length: 15 residues. Germline CDR1 is SGHTA and CDR2 is FQGNSA. CDR3 nucleotide sequence: TGTGCCAGCAGCACATACAGGGGTAGCAATCAGCCCCAGCATTTT. This sequence encodes CASSTYRGSNQPQHF.

This clonotype was counted only a few times. The chain links TRBV7-9 to TRBJ2-5, with D uncertain. V shed 1 base and J shed 5 bases, with 11 bases lying between them. The CDR3 runs 14 residues. Germline-derived CDR1 and CDR2 are SEHNR and FQNEAQ (reference sequence). CDR3 sequence: CASSLDGTLETQYF. CDR3 in DNA: TGTGCCAGCAGCTTAGACGGAACGTTGGAGACCCAGTACTTC. The full variable domain, in which reference TRBV7-9 and TRBJ2-5 provide the parts outside the CDR3, is DTGVSQNPRHKITKRGQNVTFRCDPISEHNRLYWYRQTLGQGPEFLTYFQNEAQLEKSRLLSDRFSAERPKGSFSTLEIQRTEQGDSAMYLCASSLDGTLETQYFGPGTRLLVL.

A few counts support this clonotype. The V and J genes are TRBV4-1 and TRBJ2-5; D tentatively fits TRBD1 or TRBD2 (5 bases each). Trimming left V 2 bases short and J 5 bases short, with 9 bases between. The germline V gene has CDR1 MGHRA and CDR2 YSYEKL. The CDR3 extends over 13 amino acids. CDR3 residues: CASSQRDGETQYF. In DNA form, the CDR3 reads TGCGCCAGCAGCCAACGGGACGGCGAGACCCAGTACTTC.

V and J are TRBV7-9 and TRBJ2-3, with TRBD2 as a possible D gene (5 bases). Per germline, CDR1 SEHNR and CDR2 FQNEAQ (reference sequence). This CDR3 is built from 16 residues. Deletions cut 4 bases from V and 5 bases from J, with 19 bases between. CDR3 DNA: TGTGCCAGCAGCTCCCGCAGGACTCGTCGTGTAGATACGCAGTATTTT. Its translation is CASSSRRTRRVDTQYF.

The CDR3 is CASSFRDGVYNEQFF. For the CDR3, the DNA is TGCGCCAGCAGCTTCCGGGACGGCGTCTACAATGAGCAGTTCTTC. The gene calls are TRBV5-1 and TRBJ2-1; tentatively, D is TRBD1 or TRBD2 (5 bases each). From germline, CDR1 is SGHRS and CDR2 YFSETQ. The CDR3 has 15 amino acids. V shed 2 bases and J shed 3 bases, with 12 bases lying between them.